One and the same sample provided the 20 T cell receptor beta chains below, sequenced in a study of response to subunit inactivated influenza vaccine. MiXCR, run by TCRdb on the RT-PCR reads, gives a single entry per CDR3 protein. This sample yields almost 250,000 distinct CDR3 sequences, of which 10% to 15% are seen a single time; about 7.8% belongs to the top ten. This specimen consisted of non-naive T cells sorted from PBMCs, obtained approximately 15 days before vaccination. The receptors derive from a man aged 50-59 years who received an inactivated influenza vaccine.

CDR3 bases: TGTGCCAGCACCATGGACAGGCGCAACTATGGCTACACCTTC. This encodes CASTMDRRNYGYTF. The chain uses TRBV6-2 or TRBV6-3 and TRBJ1-2, with TRBD1 matching over 7 bases. Per germline, CDR1 MNHEY and CDR2 SVGEGT. Losses at the gene ends were 7 bases for V and 2 bases for J; bases not matched to a gene: 7. CDR3 length: 14 residues.

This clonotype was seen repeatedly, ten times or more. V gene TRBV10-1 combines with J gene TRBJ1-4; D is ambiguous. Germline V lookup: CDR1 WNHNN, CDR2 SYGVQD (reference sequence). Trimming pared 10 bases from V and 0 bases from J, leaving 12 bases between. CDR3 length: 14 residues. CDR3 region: CANRDGATNEKLFF. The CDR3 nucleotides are TGCGCCAACCGAGATGGGGCAACTAATGAAAAACTGTTTTTT.

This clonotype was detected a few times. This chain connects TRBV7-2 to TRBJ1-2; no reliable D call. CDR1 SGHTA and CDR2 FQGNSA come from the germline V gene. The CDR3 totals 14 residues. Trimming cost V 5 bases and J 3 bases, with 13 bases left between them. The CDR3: CASSASAGDYGYTF. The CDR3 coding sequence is TGTGCCAGCAGCGCATCCGCCGGAGACTATGGCTACACCTTC.

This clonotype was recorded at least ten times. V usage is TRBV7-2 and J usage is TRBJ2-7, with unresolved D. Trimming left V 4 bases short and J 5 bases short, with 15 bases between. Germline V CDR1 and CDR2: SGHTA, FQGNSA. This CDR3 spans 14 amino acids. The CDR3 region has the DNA TGTGCCAGCAGCTCTGGAACTTATATCAACGAGCAGTACTTC. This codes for CASSSGTYINEQYF.

This chain's CDR3 is CASSYYGTSTDTQYF. The DNA of the CDR3 is TGTGCCAGCAGTTACTACGGGACTAGCACAGATACGCAGTATTTT. The genes are TRBV6-5 and TRBJ2-3; maybe TRBD2 (6 bases). The CDR3 runs 15 residues. Trimming cost V 1 base and J 0 bases, with 8 bases left between them. Germline CDR1 and CDR2: MNHEY and SVGAGI.

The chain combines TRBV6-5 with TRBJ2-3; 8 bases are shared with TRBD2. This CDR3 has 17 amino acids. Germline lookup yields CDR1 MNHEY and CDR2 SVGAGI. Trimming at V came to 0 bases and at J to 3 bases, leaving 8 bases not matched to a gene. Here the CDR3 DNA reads TGTGCCAGCAGTTACTCGGTCGGGGGGGCCGTGACAGATACGCAGTATTTT. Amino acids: CASSYSVGGAVTDTQYF.

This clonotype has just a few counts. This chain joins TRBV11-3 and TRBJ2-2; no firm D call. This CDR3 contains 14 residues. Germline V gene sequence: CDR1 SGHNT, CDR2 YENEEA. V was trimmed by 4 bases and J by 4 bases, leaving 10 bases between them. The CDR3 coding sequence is TGTGCCAGCAGCTCCGGTGGGGTCACCGGGGAGCTGTTTTTT. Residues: CASSSGGVTGELFF.

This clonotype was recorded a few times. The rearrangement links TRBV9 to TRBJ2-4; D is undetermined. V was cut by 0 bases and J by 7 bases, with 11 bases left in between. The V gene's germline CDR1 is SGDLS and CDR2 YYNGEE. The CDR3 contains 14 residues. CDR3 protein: CASSVGSTGNIQYF. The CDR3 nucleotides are TGTGCCAGCAGCGTAGGGAGCACTGGGAACATTCAGTACTTC. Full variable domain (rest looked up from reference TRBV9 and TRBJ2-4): DSGVTQTPKHLITATGQRVTLRCSPRSGDLSVYWYQQSLDQGLQFLIQYYNGEERAKGNILERFSAQQFPDLHSELNLSSLELGDSALYFCASSVGSTGNIQYFGAGTRLSVL.

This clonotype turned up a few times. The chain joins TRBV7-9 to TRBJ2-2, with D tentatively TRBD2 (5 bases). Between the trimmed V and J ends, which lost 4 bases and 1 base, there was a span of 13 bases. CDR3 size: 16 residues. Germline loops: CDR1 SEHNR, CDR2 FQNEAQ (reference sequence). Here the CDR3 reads CASSSDQRVNTGELFF. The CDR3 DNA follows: TGTGCCAGCAGCTCTGACCAGAGGGTGAACACCGGGGAGCTGTTTTTT.

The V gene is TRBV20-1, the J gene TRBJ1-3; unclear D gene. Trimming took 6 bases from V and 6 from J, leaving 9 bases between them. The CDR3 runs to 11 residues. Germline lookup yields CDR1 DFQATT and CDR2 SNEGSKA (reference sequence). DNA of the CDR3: TGCAGTGCCAAACAGCAAAACACCATATATTTT. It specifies CSAKQQNTIYF.

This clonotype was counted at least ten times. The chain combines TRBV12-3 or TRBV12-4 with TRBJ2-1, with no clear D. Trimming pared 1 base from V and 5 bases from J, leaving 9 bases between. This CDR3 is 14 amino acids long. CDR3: CASSLGLAHNEQFF. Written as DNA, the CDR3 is TGTGCCAGCAGTTTAGGGCTGGCCCACAATGAGCAGTTCTTC.

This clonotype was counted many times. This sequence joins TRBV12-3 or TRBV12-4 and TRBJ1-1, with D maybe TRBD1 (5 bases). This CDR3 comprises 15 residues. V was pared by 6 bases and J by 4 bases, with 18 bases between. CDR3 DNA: TGTGCCAGCAGCCCTGGGACCCTGGGGAGCACTGAAGCTTTCTTT. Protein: CASSPGTLGSTEAFF.

The DNA for the CDR3 is TGTGCCAGCAGCCGCCAGGGTGCGGGGGGGGGAGATACGCAGTATTTT. It encodes CASSRQGAGGGDTQYF. This chain joins TRBV3-1 and TRBJ2-3, with 9 bases fitting TRBD2. V shed 4 bases and J 5 bases; nucleotides not matched to a gene: 10. The CDR3 loop spans 16 amino acids. Germline assignment: CDR1 LGHDT and CDR2 YNNKEL (reference sequence).

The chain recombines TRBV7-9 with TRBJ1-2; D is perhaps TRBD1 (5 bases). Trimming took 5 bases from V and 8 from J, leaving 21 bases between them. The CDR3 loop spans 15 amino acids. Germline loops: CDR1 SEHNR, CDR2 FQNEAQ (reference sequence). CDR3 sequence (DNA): TGTGCCAGCAGCCCGGGACTCTCGGACCGTGTGGGCTACACCTTC. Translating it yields CASSPGLSDRVGYTF.

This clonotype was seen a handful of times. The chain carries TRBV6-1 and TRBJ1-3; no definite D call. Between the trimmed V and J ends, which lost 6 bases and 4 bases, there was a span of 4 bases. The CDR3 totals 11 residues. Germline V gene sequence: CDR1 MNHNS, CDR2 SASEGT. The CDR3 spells CASRLGNTIYF. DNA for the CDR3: TGTGCCAGCAGGCTAGGAAACACCATATATTTT.

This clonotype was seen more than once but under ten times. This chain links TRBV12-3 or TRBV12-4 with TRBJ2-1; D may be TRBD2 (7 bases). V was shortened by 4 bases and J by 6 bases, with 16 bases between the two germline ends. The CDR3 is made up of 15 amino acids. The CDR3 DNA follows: TGTGCCAGCAGTTCTAGAGGGGGGGCTTTCAATGAGCAGTTCTTC. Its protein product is CASSSRGGAFNEQFF.

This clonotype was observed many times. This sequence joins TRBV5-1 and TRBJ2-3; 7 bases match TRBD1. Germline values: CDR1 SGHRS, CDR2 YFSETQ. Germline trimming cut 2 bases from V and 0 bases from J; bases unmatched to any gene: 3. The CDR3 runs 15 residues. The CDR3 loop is CASSFTGQSTDTQYF. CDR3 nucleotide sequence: TGCGCCAGCAGCTTCACGGGACAGAGCACAGATACGCAGTATTTT.

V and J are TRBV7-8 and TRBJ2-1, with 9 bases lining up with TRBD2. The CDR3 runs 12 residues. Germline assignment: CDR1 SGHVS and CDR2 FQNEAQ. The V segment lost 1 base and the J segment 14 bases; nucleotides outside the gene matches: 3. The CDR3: CASSLGLAGKFF. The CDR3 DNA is TGTGCCAGCAGCTTAGGGCTAGCGGGAAAGTTCTTC.

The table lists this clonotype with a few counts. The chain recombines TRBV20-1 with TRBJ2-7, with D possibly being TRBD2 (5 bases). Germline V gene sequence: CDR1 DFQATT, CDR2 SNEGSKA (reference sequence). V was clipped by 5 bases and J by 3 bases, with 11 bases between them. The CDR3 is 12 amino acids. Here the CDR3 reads CSAVPGVYEQYF. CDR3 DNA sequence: TGCAGTGCTGTCCCCGGGGTCTACGAGCAGTACTTC.

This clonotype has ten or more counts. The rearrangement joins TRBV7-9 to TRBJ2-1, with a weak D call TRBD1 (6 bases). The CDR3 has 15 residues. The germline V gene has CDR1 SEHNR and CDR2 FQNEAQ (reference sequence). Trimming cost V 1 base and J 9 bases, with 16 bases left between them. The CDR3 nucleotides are TGTGCCAGCAGCTTAGAGCCGCACAGGGCTTTTGAGCAGTTCTTC. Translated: CASSLEPHRAFEQFF.